Below, one TCR beta chain is given with its context. Its specificity is unknown. Germline V lookup: CDR1 MNHEY, CDR2 SVGAGI. The CDR3 consists of 15 residues. Trimming at V came to 5 bases and at J to 1 base, leaving 8 bases not matched to a gene. This sample was taken from a study of cytomegalovirus exposure and HLA in healthy donors. Findings of the study overall: Per a later analysis, 18,000 or so TCR beta sequences showed association with HLA alleles at 0.05 false discovery rate.

The PCR made use of 60 Vbeta and 13 Jbeta primers. The protocol was immunoSEQ multiplex PCR, while the TCRdb copy is restricted to in-frame clones and leaves out a portion. The sample gives under 55,000 clones, about 73% of which show up once; about 3.1% is in the top ten. The receptor was isolated from a young man in good health and CMV-seronegative. This chain links TRBV6-5 with TRBJ2-7, with TRBD1 matching 7 bases. The sequenced sample was PBMCs. This CDR3 is CASSLNRGPSYEQYF. DNA for the CDR3: TGTGCCAGCAGTCTCAACAGGGGACCTTCCTACGAGCAGTACTTC.